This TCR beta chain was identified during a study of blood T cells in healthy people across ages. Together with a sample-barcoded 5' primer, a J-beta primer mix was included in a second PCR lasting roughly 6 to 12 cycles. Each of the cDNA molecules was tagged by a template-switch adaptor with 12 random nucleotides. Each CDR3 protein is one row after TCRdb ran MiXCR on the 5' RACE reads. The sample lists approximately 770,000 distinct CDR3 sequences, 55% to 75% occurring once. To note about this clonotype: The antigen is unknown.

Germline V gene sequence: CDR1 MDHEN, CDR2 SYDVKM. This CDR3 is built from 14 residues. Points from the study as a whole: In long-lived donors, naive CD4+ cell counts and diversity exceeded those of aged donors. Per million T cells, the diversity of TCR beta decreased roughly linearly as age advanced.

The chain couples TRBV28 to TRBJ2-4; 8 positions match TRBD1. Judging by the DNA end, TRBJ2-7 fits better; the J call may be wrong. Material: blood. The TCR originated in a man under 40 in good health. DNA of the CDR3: TGTGCCAGCAGCCTGACAGGGGCGAGTGGCGAGCAGTACTTC. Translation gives CASSLTGASGEQYF.